One and the same sample provided the 14 T cell receptor beta chains below, sequenced in a study of cytomegalovirus exposure and HLA in healthy donors. Primers for the PCR totalled 60 Vbeta and 13 Jbeta. Produced via immunoSEQ multiplex PCR; TCRdb's table is partial and in-frame only. The sample consists of about 130,000 clones, 74% of them appearing once. Sequenced: PBMCs. Receptors were obtained from a man in his late teens or twenties in good health and CMV-seropositive.

V usage is TRBV5-5 and J usage is TRBJ1-5, with a weak D call TRBD1 (5 bases). Germline values: CDR1 SGHKS, CDR2 YYEKEE (reference sequence). The CDR3 has 14 residues. Trimming took 2 bases from V and 5 from J, leaving 11 bases between them. CDR3 nucleotides: TGTGCCAGCAGCTTAAGGAGGGGAGATCAGCCCCAGCATTTT. Translation: CASSLRRGDQPQHF.

The chain links TRBV10-3 to TRBJ2-2; perhaps TRBD1 as D (6 bases). The V end was cut by 3 bases, the J end by 7 bases, with 9 bases between. The CDR3 has 13 residues. Germline V lookup: CDR1 ENHRY, CDR2 SYGVKD. CDR3 sequence reads: CAISDGGIGELFF. CDR3 sequence (DNA): TGTGCCATCAGTGATGGGGGCATCGGGGAGCTGTTTTTT.

This chain joins TRBV5-8 and TRBJ1-2, with D possibly TRBD1 on 5 matching bases. This CDR3 contains 15 residues. V was cut by 7 bases and J by 2 bases, with 18 bases left in between. The germline CDR1 and CDR2 sequences are SGHTS and YDEGEE. The CDR3 is CASLRRGGINYGYTF. The CDR3 coding sequence is TGTGCCAGCCTACGAAGGGGAGGCATCAACTATGGCTACACCTTC.

The chain is built from TRBV11-2 and TRBJ1-4; weak D call: TRBD1 (6 bases). The CDR3 is 14 amino acids. Trimming stripped 3 bases from V and 5 bases from J, with 10 bases between. Germline V gene sequence: CDR1 SGHAT, CDR2 FQNNGV. CDR3 in amino acids: CASSFGTRNEKLFF. The CDR3, as DNA: TGTGCCAGCAGCTTTGGGACAAGAAATGAAAAACTGTTTTTT.

This clone was observed a few times. This rearrangement joins TRBV6-4 to TRBJ1-2; the match to TRBD1 covers 8 bases. Trimming removed 2 bases from V and 4 bases from J; junction bases left unmatched: 3. CDR1 and CDR2 from the germline V gene are MRHNA and SNTAGT. The CDR3 is made up of 14 amino acids. The CDR3 is CASSDTGQGYGYTF. The CDR3 DNA follows: TGTGCCAGCAGTGACACAGGACAGGGCTATGGCTACACCTTC.

The rearrangement links TRBV5-1 to TRBJ2-3, with 11 bases lining up with TRBD2. V lost 3 bases and J lost 0; bases outside the gene matches: 3. Germline V gives CDR1 SGHRS, CDR2 YFSETQ. The length of the CDR3 is 16 residues. CDR3 nucleotide sequence: TGCGCCAGCAGCTCGGGACTAGCGGCTAGCACAGATACGCAGTATTTT. Residues: CASSSGLAASTDTQYF.

The chain has TRBV10-3 and TRBJ2-7, with 10 bases aligning to TRBD2. This CDR3 spans 15 amino acids. Germline loops: CDR1 ENHRY, CDR2 SYGVKD. The trim removed 4 bases at V and 6 bases at J, leaving 9 bases unmatched. The CDR3, as DNA: TGTGCCATCAGTGGGGGGAGCGGGGGGGCCTTCGAGCAGTACTTC. This encodes CAISGGSGGAFEQYF.

The rearrangement joins TRBV7-9 to TRBJ2-1; D gene unclear. This CDR3 is 12 amino acids long. The germline V and J ends were trimmed by 4 bases and 5 bases, with 6 bases remaining between them. Germline CDR1 reads SEHNR; CDR2 reads FQNEAQ (reference sequence). CDR3 loop: CASSSRDNEQFF. The CDR3 DNA follows: TGTGCCAGCAGCTCCCGGGACAATGAGCAGTTCTTC.

The CDR3 region has the DNA TGCGCCAGCAGCCAGGGGTCCCGGGCCACTGAAGCTTTCTTT. Translating gives CASSQGSRATEAFF. The chain is built from TRBV5-1 and TRBJ1-1; D may be TRBD1 (6 bases). Germline lookup yields CDR1 SGHRS and CDR2 YFSETQ. This CDR3 spans 14 amino acids. V dropped 4 bases and J dropped 4 bases, with 14 bases sitting between them.

The V and J genes are TRBV5-1 and TRBJ2-2; D possibly corresponds to TRBD1 (6 bases). CDR1 SGHRS and CDR2 YFSETQ come from the germline V gene. V was clipped by 6 bases and J by 0 bases, with 15 bases between them. CDR3 length equals 16 residues. In DNA form, the CDR3 reads TGCGCCAGCACCCCACCGGGACAACCGAACACCGGGGAGCTGTTTTTT. The encoded protein is CASTPPGQPNTGELFF.

The chain combines TRBV7-3 with TRBJ1-1; a weak D match, TRBD1 (6 bases). With 2 bases removed from V and 3 bases from J, the gap between germline ends came to 13 bases. The CDR3 runs to 15 residues. CDR1 and CDR2 (germline): SGHTA, FQGTGA. CDR3 nucleotide sequence: TGTGCCAGCAGCTTAGCTCCAGGGGCGCACACTGAAGCTTTCTTT. This encodes CASSLAPGAHTEAFF.

The chain combines TRBV19 with TRBJ1-1; D perhaps matches TRBD1 (5 bases). Looked up from germline, CDR1 is LNHDA and CDR2 is SQIVND (reference sequence). This CDR3 comprises 14 residues. The V end lost 4 bases, the J end lost 0 bases, and 9 bases lay between the germline ends. CDR3 in DNA: TGTGCCAGTAGTACGGGACTTCTGAACACTGAAGCTTTCTTT. This gives the protein CASSTGLLNTEAFF.

V and J are TRBV2 and TRBJ2-7; possibly TRBD2 for D (5 bases). V was pared by 6 bases and J by 2 bases, with 14 bases between. CDR1 SNHLY and CDR2 FYNNEI come from the germline V gene. The CDR3 spans 14 residues. In nucleotides, the CDR3 is TGTGCCAGCAGGGGAGATACACAACCCTACGAGCAGTACTTC. It translates to CASRGDTQPYEQYF.

This rearrangement joins TRBV7-3 to TRBJ2-7; 8 nucleotides agree with TRBD1. CDR3 length: 15 amino acids. The V gene end was trimmed by 2 bases and the J gene end by 5 bases; junction bases not matched to a gene: 8. Per germline, CDR1 SGHTA and CDR2 FQGTGA. CDR3: CASSLFGQGNDEQYF. The DNA of the CDR3 is TGTGCCAGCAGCTTATTCGGACAGGGCAACGACGAGCAGTACTTC.